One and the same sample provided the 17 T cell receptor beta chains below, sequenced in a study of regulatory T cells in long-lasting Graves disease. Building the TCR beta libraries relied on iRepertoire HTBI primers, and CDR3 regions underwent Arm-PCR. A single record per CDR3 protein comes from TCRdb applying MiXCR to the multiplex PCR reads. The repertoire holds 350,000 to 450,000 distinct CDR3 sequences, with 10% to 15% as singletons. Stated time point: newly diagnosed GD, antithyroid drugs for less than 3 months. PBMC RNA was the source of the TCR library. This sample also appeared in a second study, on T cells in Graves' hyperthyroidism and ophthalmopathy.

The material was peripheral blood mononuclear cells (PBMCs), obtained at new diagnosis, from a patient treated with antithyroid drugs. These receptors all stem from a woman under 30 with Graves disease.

The CDR3 reads CASSQGIASGSFYEQFF. CDR3 DNA sequence: TGCGCCAGCAGCCAAGGAATAGCTAGCGGGAGTTTTTATGAGCAGTTCTTC. The chain joins TRBV4-3 to TRBJ2-1; TRBD2 aligns across 10 bases. The V gene end was trimmed by 1 base and the J gene end by 8 bases; junction bases not matched to a gene: 11. Looked up from germline, CDR1 is LGHNA and CDR2 is YSLEER. The CDR3 loop spans 17 amino acids.

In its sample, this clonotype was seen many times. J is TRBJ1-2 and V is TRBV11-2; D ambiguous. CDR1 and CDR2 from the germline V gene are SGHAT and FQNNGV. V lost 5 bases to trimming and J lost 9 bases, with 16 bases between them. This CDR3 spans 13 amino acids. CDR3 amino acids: CASSDTDLWSYTF. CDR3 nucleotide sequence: TGTGCCAGCAGCGATACAGATCTATGGAGCTACACCTTC.

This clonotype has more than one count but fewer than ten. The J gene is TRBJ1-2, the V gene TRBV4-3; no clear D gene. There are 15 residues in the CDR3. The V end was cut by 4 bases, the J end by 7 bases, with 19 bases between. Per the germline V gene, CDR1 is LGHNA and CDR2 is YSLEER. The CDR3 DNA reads TGCGCCAGCAGCCGCCTTAACAGCCTTGGGAGTGGCTACACCTTC. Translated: CASSRLNSLGSGYTF.

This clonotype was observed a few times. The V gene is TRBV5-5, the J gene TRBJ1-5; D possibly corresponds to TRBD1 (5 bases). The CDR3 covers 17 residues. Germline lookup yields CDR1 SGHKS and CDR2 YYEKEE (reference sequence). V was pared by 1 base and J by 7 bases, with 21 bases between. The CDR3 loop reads CASSLTHTGGPNQPQHF. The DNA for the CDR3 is TGTGCCAGCAGCTTGACCCACACAGGAGGACCGAACCAGCCCCAGCATTTT.

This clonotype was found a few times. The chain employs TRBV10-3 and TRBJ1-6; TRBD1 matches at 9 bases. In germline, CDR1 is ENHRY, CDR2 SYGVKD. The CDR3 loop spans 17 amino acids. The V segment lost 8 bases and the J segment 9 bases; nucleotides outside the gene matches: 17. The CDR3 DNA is TGTGCCATCGGGAGGACAAGACCCGGGACAGGGAGTTCACCCCTCCACTTT. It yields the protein CAIGRTRPGTGSSPLHF.

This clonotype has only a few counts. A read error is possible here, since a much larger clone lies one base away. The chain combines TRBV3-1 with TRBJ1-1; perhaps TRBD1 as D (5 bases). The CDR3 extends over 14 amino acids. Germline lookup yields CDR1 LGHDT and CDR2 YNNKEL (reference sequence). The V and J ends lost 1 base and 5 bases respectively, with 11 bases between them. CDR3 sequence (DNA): TGTGCCAGCAGCCAAGTTAGCAGGGAAACTGAAGCTTTCTTT. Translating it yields CASSQVSRETEAFF.

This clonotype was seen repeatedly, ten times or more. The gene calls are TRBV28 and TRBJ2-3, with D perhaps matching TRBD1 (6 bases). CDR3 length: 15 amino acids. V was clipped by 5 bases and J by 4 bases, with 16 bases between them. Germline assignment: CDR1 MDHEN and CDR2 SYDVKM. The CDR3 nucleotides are TGTGCCAGCAGTCCTCAGGGGTCTCACGCAGATACGCAGTATTTT. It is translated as CASSPQGSHADTQYF.

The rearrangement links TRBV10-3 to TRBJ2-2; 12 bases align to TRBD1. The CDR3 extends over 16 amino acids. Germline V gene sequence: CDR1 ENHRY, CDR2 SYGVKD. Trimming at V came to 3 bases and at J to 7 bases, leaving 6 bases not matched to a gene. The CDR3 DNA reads TGTGCCATCAGTGATATTGGGACAGGGGGCGGCGGGGAGCTGTTTTTT. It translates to CAISDIGTGGGGELFF.

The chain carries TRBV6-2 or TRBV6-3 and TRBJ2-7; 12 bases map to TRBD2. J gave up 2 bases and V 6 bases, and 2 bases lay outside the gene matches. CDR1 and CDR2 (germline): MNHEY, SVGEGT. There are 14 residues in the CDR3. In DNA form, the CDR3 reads TGTGCCAGCAGGAGACTAGCGGGAGCCTACGAGCAGTACTTC. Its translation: CASRRLAGAYEQYF.

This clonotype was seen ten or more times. CDR3 in amino acids: CASSLVGGPREQYF. CDR3 nucleotide sequence: TGTGCCAGCAGCTTAGTGGGAGGGCCGAGGGAGCAGTACTTC. The V and J genes are TRBV7-8 and TRBJ2-7, with 7 bases aligning to TRBD2. V gave up 1 base and J gave up 7 bases; unmatched junction bases: 7. Germline V CDR1 and CDR2: SGHVS, FQNEAQ. The CDR3 sequence is 14 residues long.

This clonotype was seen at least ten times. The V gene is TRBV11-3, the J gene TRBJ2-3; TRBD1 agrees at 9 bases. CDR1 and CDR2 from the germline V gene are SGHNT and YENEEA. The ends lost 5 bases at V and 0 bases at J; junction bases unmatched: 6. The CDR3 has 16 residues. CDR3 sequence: CASSIGTGWSTDTQYF. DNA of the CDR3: TGTGCCAGCAGCATCGGGACAGGGTGGAGCACAGATACGCAGTATTTT.

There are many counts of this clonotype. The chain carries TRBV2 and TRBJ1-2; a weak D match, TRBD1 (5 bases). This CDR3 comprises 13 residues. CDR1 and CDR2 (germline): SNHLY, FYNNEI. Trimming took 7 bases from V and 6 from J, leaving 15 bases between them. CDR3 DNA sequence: TGTGCCAGCAACCTCGTAAGGGGCGATGGCTACACCTTC. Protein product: CASNLVRGDGYTF.

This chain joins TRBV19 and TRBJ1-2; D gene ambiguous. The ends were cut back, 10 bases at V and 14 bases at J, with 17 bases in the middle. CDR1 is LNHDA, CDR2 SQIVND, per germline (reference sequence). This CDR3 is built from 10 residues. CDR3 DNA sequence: TGTGCCACCTCCGCGGGCGGGAAGACCTTC. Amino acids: CATSAGGKTF.

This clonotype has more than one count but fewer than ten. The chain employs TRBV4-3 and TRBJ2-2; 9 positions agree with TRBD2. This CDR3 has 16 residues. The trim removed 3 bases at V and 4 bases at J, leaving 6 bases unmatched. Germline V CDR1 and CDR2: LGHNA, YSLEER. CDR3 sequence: CASSHSREGPTGELFF. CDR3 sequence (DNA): TGCGCCAGCAGCCACTCGCGGGAGGGCCCCACCGGGGAGCTGTTTTTT.

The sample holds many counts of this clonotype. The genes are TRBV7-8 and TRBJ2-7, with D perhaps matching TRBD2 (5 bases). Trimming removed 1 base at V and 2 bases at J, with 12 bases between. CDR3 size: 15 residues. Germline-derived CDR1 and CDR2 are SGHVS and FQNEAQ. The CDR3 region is CASSLGTSSTYEQYF. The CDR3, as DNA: TGTGCCAGCAGCTTAGGGACTTCTTCCACCTACGAGCAGTACTTC.

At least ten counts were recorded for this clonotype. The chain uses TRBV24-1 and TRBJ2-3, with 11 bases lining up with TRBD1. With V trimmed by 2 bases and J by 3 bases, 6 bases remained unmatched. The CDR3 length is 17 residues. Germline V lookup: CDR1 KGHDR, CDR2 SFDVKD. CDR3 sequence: CATSDSGTGGSTDTQYF. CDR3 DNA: TGTGCCACCAGTGATTCGGGGACAGGGGGTTCAACAGATACGCAGTATTTT.

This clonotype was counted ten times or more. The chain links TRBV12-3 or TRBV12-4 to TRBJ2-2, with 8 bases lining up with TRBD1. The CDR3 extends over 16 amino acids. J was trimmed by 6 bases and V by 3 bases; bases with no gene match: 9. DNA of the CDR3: TGTGCCAGCAGTTTTAGAACAGGGGGTAGATCCGGGGAGCTGTTTTTT. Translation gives CASSFRTGGRSGELFF.